The entry below describes one T cell receptor beta chain. Germline assignment: CDR1 SNHLY and CDR2 FYNNEI. This CDR3 is 15 amino acids long. The V gene end was trimmed by 5 bases and the J gene end by 0 bases; junction bases not matched to a gene: 4. The data belong to a study of cytomegalovirus exposure and HLA in healthy donors. The PCR employed 60 Vbeta primers together with 13 Jbeta primers. Here immunoSEQ multiplex PCR was the method, and the copy in TCRdb shows in-frame clones only, minus some. The sample lists about 140,000 clones; roughly 73% were seen once. The receptor comes from a human donor in good health. The chain employs TRBV2 and TRBJ1-5; TRBD1 aligns across 7 bases. Sequencing was done on a sample of PBMCs. CDR3 loop: CASSRDSYSNQPQHF. CDR3 in DNA: TGTGCCAGCAGTCGGGACAGCTATAGCAATCAGCCCCAGCATTTT. Full variable domain (outside the CDR3, taken from reference TRBV2 and TRBJ1-5): EPEVTQTPSHQVTQMGQEVILRCVPISNHLYFYWYRQILGQKVEFLVSFYNNEISEKSEIFDDQFSVERPDGSNFTLKIRSTKLEDSAMYFCASSRDSYSNQPQHFGDGTRLSIL.